The clone carrying this T cell receptor beta chain was picked up many times. The antigen remains undetermined. One end of the junction does not line up with germline, which may come from a read error. The sample belongs to a study of CD8 T cells in ankylosing spondylitis. With molecular barcodes, quantitative 5'-RACE was used to make the TCR beta libraries. Each CDR3 protein gets one entry after TCRdb re-called the 5' RACE reads with MiXCR. The table lists roughly 60,000 distinct CDR3 sequences, approximately 6% of them singletons. The CDR3 is 16 amino acids. In germline, CDR1 is SGHTA, CDR2 FQGTGA. Study results and caveats: In ankylosing spondylitis blood, a motif of seven or eight highly homologous TCR beta variants appeared characteristic. Clones that were linked to disease were CD8+ and were relatively rare in peripheral blood.

Sequencing input: synovial fluid, either unsorted or a sorted T cell fraction (not recorded which). The gene calls are TRBV7-3 and TRBJ2-1, with 10 bases lining up with TRBD2. This TCR was sampled from a male donor with ankylosing spondylitis. The CDR3 DNA reads as TGTGCCAGCAGCCTAACTCGGACTAGCGGCTACAATGAGCAGTTCTTC. Protein product: CASSLTRTSGYNEQFF.